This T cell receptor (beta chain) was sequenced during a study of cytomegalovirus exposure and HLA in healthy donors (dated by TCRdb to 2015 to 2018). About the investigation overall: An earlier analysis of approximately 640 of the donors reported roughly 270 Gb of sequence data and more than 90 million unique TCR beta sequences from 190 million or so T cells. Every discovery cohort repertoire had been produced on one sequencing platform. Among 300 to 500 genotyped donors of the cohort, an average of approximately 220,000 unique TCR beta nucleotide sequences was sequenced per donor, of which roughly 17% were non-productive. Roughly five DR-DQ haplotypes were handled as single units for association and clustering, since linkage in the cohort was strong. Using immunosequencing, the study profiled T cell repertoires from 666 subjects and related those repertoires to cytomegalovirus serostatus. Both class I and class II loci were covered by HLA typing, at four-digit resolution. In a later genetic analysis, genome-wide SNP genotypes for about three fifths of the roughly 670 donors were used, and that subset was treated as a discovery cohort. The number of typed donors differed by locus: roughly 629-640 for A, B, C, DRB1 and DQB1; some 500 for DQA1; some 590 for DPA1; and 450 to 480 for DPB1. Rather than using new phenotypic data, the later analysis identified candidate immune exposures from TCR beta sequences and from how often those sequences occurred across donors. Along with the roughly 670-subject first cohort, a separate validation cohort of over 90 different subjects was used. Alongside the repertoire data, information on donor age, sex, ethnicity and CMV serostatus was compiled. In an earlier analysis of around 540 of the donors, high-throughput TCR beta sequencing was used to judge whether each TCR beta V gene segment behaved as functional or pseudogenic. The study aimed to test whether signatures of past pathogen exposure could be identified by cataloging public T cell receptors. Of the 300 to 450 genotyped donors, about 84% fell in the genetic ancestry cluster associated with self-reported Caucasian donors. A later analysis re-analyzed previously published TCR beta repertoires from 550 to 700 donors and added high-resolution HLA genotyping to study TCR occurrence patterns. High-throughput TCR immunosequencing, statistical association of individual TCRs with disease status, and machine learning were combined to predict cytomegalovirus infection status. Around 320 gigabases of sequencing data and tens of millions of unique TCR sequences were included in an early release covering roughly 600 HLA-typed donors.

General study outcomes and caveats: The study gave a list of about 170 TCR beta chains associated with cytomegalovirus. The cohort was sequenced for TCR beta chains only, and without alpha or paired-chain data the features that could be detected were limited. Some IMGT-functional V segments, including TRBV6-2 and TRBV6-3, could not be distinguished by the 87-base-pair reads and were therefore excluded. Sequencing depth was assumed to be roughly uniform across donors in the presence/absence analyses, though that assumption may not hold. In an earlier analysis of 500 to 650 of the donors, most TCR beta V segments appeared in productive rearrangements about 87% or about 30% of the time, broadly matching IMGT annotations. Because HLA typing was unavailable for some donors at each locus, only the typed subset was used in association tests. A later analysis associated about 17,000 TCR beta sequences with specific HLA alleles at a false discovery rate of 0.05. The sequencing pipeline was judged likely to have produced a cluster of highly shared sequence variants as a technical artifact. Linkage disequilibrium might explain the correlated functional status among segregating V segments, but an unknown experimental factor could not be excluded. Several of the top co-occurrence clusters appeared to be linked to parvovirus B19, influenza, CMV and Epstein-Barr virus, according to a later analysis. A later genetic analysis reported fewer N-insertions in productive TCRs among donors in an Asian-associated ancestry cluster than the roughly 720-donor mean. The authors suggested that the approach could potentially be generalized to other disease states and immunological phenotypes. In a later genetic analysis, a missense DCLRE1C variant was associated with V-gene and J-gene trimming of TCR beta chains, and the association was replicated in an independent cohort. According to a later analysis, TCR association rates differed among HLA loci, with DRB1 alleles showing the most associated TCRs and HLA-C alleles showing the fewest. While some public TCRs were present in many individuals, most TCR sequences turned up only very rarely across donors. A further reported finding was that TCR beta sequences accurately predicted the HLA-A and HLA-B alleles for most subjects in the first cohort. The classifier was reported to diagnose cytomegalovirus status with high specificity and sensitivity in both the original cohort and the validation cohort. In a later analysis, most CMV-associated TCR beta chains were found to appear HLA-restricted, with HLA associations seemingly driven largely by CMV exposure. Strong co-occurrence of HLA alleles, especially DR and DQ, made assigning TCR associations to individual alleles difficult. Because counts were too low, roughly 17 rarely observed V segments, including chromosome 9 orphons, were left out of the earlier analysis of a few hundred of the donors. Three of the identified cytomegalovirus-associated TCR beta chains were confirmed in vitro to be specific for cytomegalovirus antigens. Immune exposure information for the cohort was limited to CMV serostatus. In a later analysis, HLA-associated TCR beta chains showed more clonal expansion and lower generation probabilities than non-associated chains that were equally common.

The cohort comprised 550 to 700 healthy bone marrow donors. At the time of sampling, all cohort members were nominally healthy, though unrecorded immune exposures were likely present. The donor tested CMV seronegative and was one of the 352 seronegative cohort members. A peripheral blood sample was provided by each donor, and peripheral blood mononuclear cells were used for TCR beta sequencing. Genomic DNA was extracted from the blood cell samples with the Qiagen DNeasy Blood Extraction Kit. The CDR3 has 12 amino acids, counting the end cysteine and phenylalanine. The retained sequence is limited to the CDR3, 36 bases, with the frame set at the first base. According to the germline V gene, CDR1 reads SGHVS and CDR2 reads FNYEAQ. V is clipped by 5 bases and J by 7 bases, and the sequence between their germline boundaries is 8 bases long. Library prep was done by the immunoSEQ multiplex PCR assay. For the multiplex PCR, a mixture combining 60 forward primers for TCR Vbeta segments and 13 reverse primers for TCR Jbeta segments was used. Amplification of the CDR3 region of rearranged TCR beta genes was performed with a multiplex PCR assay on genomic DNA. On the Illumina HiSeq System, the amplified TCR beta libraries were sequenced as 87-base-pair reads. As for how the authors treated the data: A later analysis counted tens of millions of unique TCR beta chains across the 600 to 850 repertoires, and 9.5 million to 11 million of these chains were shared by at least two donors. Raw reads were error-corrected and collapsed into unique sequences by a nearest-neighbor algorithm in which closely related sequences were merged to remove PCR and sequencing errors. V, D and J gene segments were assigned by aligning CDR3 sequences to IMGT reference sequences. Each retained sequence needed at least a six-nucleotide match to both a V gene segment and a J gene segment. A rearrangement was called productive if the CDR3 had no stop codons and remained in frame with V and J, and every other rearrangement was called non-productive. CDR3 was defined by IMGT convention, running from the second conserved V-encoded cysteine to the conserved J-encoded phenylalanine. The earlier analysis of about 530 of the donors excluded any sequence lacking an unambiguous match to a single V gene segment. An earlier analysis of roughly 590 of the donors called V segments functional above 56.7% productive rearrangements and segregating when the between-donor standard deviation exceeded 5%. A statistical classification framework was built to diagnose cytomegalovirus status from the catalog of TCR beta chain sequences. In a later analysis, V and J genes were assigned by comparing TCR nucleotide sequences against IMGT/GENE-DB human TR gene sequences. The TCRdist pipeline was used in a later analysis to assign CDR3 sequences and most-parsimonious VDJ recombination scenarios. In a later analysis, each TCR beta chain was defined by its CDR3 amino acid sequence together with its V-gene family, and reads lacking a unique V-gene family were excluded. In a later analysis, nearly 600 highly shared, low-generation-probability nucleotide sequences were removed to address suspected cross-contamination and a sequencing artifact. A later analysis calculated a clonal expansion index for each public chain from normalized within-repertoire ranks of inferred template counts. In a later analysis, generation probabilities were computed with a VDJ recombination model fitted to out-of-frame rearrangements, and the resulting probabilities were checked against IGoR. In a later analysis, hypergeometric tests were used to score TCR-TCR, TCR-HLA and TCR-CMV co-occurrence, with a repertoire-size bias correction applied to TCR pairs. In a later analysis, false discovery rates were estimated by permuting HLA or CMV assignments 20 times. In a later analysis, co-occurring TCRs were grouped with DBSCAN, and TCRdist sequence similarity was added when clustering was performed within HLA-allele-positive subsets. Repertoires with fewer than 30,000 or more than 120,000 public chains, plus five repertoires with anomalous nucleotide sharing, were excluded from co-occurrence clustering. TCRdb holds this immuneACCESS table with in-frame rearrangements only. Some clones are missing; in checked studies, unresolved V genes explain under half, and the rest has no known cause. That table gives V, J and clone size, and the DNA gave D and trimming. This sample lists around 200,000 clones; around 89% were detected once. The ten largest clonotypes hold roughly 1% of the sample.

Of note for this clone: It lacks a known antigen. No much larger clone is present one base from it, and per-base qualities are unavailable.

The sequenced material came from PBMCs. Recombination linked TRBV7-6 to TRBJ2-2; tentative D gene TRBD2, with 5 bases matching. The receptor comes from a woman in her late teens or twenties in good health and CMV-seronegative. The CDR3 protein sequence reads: CASSPRGGELFF. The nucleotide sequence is TGTGCCAGCAGCCCCCGGGGCGGGGAGCTGTTTTTT.